The rows below give T cell receptor beta chains drawn from one sample of a study of T cells in localized non-small cell lung cancer. Generated by immunoSEQ multiplex PCR, the TCRdb table keeps only in-frame clones and is missing some. The sample gives about 1,800 clones, about 25% of which show up once; roughly 15% is in the top ten. The sample in question was normal lung tissue next to the tumor, obtained before any cancer treatment. These receptors were collected from a female donor over 55 with stage I lung adenocarcinoma. Both conserved end residues are part of each CDR3. The order of the fields is CDR3 protein, J gene, V gene.

CDR3: CASSESTTSSYNEQFF
J: TRBJ2-1
V: TRBV25-1

CDR3: CASSRGGSGNTIYF
J: TRBJ1-3
V: TRBV19

CDR3: CASSFRDTYNEQFF
J: TRBJ2-1
V: TRBV11-3

CDR3: CASSLLQGTDTQYF
J: TRBJ2-3
V: TRBV28

CDR3: CASSQKGQGADGYTF
J: TRBJ1-2
V: TRBV4-1

CDR3: CASSFLRTGGGDTQYF
J: TRBJ2-3
V: TRBV11-3

CDR3: CASSYSSTEGGETQYF
J: TRBJ2-5
V: TRBV11-3

CDR3: CASSRAGDTNEQFF
J: TRBJ2-1
V: TRBV10-1

CDR3: CSVEDPKAGAYGYTF
J: TRBJ1-2
V: TRBV29-1

CDR3: CASSEVGTVTDTQYF
J: TRBJ2-3
V: TRBV9

CDR3: CASSARSGTSYNEQFF
J: TRBJ2-1
V: TRBV9

CDR3: CASSFTLGRGRGEAFF
J: TRBJ1-1
V: TRBV11-3

CDR3: CASNDPLGRAGQDEKLFF
J: TRBJ1-4
V: TRBV2

CDR3: CASSSWTALNQPQHF
J: TRBJ1-5
V: TRBV11-3

CDR3: CASSRARGSANEKLFF
J: TRBJ1-4
V: TRBV18

CDR3: CASSLFPTANEKLFF
J: TRBJ1-4
V: TRBV27

CDR3: CATSRVDGSYEQYF
J: TRBJ2-7
V: TRBV15

CDR3: CASSAARGIAEAFF
J: TRBJ1-1
V: TRBV10-2

CDR3: CASRPGAGTQYF
J: TRBJ2-5
V: TRBV6-8

CDR3: CASSLDWGNTEAFF
J: TRBJ1-1
V: TRBV11-3

CDR3: CASSFPGTGGDGYTF
J: TRBJ1-2
V: TRBV18

CDR3: CASSPGQATNYGYTF
J: TRBJ1-2
V: TRBV18

CDR3: CASSVEDSSYNEQFF
J: TRBJ2-1
V: TRBV9

CDR3: CASSAGGSPASGNTIYF
J: TRBJ1-3
V: TRBV9

CDR3: CASSDRRGVQETQYF
J: TRBJ2-5
V: TRBV19

CDR3: CASSATGVPFYEQYF
J: TRBJ2-7
V: TRBV9

CDR3: CASSRTSGGKGDTQYF
J: TRBJ2-3
V: TRBV11-3

CDR3: CATSRDRGPQRDQPQHF
J: TRBJ1-5
V: TRBV15

CDR3: CASLLRDSSRLGNTIYF
J: TRBJ1-3
V: TRBV19

CDR3: CASSLDVGGPETQYF
J: TRBJ2-5
V: TRBV11-3

CDR3: CATSREFRQGRETQYF
J: TRBJ2-5
V: TRBV15

CDR3: CASSMAQGFGELFF
J: TRBJ2-2
V: TRBV19

CDR3: CASTLAGGVNEQFF
J: TRBJ2-1
V: TRBV11-3

CDR3: CASSQDLGDLTYEQYF
J: TRBJ2-7
V: TRBV5-1

CDR3: CASSGLQGSDGYTF
J: TRBJ1-2
V: TRBV2

CDR3: CASSDTGRGRKGQRGAFF
J: TRBJ1-1
V: TRBV6-8

CDR3: CASRSDGTSGRDEQFF
J: TRBJ2-1
V: TRBV5-1

CDR3: CASRNPGPPGGELFF
J: TRBJ1-4
V: TRBV11-3

CDR3: CASSLDRVEQYF
J: TRBJ2-7
V: TRBV14

CDR3: CASSSGGENQPQHF
J: TRBJ1-5
V: TRBV6-8

CDR3: CASSFDPPRGYTF
J: TRBJ1-2
V: TRBV7-1

CDR3: CASSGDRVLHEQYF
J: TRBJ2-7
V: TRBV11-3

CDR3: CASSVIGDNTGELFF
J: TRBJ2-2
V: TRBV9

CDR3: CAWSVVGLGNQPQHF
J: TRBJ1-5
V: TRBV30

CDR3: CASSIDVGGSYGNIQYF
J: TRBJ2-4
V: TRBV19

CDR3: CASSLGLAGRSYNEQFF
J: TRBJ2-1
V: TRBV5-1

CDR3: CASSQVGGATGELFF
J: TRBJ2-2
V: TRBV11-3

CDR3: CASSLGTSGPLSNEQFF
J: TRBJ2-1
V: TRBV11-3

CDR3: CASREGWTEAFF
J: TRBJ1-1
V: TRBV9

CDR3: CAWSKDSGSTDTQYF
J: TRBJ2-3
V: TRBV30

CDR3: CASSIGAPQETQYF
J: TRBJ2-5
V: TRBV19

CDR3: CASSPQGALAPNQPQHF
J: TRBJ1-5
V: TRBV18

CDR3: CAYQKDRDSSEQYF
J: TRBJ2-7
V: TRBV6-8

CDR3: CASSLGTGREKLFF
J: TRBJ1-4
V: TRBV11-3

CDR3: CASSRTGTSASSEQYF
J: TRBJ2-7
V: TRBV6-8

CDR3: CASSIRQGGTDTQYF
J: TRBJ2-3
V: TRBV19

CDR3: CASSLSSGDTEAFF
J: TRBJ1-1
V: TRBV5-1

CDR3: CAWSAGRRNIQYF
J: TRBJ2-4
V: TRBV30

CDR3: CASSLGLAGGLDTQYF
J: TRBJ2-3
V: TRBV11-3